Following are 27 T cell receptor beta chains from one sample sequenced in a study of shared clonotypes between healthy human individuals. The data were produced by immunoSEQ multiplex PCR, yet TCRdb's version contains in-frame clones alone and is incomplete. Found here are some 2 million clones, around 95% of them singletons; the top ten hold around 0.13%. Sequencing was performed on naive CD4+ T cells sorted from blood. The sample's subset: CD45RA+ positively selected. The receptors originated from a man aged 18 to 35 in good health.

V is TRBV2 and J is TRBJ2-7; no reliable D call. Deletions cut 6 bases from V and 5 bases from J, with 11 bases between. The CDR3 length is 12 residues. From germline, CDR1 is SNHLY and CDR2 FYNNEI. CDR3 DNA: TGTGCCAGCAGCCCATTACGGGACGAGCAGTACTTC. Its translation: CASSPLRDEQYF.

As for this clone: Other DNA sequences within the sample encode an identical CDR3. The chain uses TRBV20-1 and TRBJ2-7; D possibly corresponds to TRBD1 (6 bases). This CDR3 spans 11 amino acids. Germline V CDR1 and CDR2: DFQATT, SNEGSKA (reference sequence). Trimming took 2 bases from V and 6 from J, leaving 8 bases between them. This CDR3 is CSARQGFEQYF. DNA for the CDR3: TGCAGTGCTAGACAGGGGTTCGAGCAGTACTTC.

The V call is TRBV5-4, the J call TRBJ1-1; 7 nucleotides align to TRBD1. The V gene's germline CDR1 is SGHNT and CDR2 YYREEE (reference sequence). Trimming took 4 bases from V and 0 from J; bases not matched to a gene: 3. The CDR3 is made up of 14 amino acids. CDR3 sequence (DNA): TGTGCCAGCAGCAGGGGACAGATGAACACTGAAGCTTTCTTT. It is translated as CASSRGQMNTEAFF. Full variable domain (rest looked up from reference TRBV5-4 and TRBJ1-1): ETGVTQSPTHLIKTRGQQVTLRCSSQSGHNTVSWYQQALGQGPQFIFQYYREEENGRGNFPPRFSGLQFPNYSSELNVNALELDDSALYLCASSRGQMNTEAFFGQGTRLTVV.

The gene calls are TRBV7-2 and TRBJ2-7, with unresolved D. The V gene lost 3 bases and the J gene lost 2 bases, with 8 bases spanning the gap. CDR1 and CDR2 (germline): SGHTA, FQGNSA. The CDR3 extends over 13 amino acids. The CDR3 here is CASSFYGTYEQYF. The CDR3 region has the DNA TGTGCCAGCAGCTTCTACGGCACCTACGAGCAGTACTTC.

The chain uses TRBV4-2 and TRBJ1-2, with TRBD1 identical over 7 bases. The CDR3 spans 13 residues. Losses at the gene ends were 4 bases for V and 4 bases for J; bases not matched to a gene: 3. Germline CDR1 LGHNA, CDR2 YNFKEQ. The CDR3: CASSPDRAYGYTF. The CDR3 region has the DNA TGTGCCAGCAGCCCCGACAGGGCCTATGGCTACACCTTC.

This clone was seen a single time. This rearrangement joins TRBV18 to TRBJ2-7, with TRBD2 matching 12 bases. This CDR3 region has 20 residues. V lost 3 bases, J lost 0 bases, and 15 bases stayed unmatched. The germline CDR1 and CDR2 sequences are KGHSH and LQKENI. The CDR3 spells CASSPPGLAGFPKSSYEQYF. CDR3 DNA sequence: TGTGCCAGCTCACCCCCGGGACTAGCGGGCTTTCCCAAGAGCTCCTACGAGCAGTACTTC.

The CDR3 here is CASSRSGGEGEQYF. The DNA for the CDR3 is TGCGCCAGCAGCCGGTCGGGAGGGGAGGGCGAGCAGTACTTC. The V and J genes are TRBV5-1 and TRBJ2-7, with 8 bases lining up with TRBD2. The germline gives CDR1 SGHRS, CDR2 YFSETQ. Trimming at V came to 4 bases and at J to 6 bases, leaving 9 bases not matched to a gene. The CDR3 has 14 amino acids.

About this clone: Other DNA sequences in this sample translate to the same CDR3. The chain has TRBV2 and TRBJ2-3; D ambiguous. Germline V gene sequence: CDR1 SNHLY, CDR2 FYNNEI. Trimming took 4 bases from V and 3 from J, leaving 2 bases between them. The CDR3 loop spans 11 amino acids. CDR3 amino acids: CASSVTDTQYF. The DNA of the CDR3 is TGTGCCAGCAGTGTTACAGATACGCAGTATTTT.

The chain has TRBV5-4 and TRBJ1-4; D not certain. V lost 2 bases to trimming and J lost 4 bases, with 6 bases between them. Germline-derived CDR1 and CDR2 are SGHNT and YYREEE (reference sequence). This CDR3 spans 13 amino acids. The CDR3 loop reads CASSFDLNEKLFF. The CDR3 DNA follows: TGTGCCAGCAGCTTCGACCTTAATGAAAAACTGTTTTTT.

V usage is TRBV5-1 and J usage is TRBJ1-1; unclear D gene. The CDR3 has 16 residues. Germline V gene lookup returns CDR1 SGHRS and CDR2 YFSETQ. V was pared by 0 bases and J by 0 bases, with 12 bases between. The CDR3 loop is CASSLGARTLNTEAFF. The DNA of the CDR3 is TGCGCCAGCAGCTTGGGGGCTAGGACTTTGAACACTGAAGCTTTCTTT.

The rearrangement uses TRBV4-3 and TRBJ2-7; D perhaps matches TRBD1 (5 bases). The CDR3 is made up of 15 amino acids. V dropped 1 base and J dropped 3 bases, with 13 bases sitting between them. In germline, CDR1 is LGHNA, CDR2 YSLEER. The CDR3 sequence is CASSQGWQGYYEQYF. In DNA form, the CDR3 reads TGCGCCAGCAGCCAAGGCTGGCAGGGATACTACGAGCAGTACTTC.

In nucleotides, the CDR3 is TGTGCCAGCAGCTTAGATGGAGTGACTAATGAAAAACTGTTTTTT. Translated, it gives CASSLDGVTNEKLFF. V and J are TRBV11-2 and TRBJ1-4; no firm D call. Trimming removed 0 bases from V and 2 bases from J, with 7 bases in between. CDR1 SGHAT and CDR2 FQNNGV come from the germline V gene. The CDR3 is made up of 15 amino acids. Supplemented by reference TRBV11-2 and TRBJ1-4, the full variable domain reads EAGVAQSPRYKIIEKRQSVAFWCNPISGHATLYWYQQILGQGPKLLIQFQNNGVVDDSQLPKDRFSAERLKGVDSTLKIQPAKLEDSAVYLCASSLDGVTNEKLFFGSGTQLSVL.

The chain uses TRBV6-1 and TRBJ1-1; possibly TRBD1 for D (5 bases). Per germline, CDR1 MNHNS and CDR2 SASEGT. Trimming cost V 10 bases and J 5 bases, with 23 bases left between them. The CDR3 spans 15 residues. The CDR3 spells CATLTGLVGGTEAFF. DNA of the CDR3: TGTGCCACATTAACAGGCCTTGTGGGGGGGACTGAAGCTTTCTTT.

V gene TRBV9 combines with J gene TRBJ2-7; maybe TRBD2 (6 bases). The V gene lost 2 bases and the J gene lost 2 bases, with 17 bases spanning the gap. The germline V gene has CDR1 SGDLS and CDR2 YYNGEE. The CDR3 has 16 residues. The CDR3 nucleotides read TGTGCCAGCAGCGTGGGGGGTGCCCCCTCAACCTACGAGCAGTACTTC. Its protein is CASSVGGAPSTYEQYF.

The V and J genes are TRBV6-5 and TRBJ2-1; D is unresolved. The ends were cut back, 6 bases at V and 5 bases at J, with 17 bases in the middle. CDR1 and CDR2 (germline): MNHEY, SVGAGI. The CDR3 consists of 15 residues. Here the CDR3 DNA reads TGTGCCAGCAGAGCCTCCAGGTTCCGAAACAATGAGCAGTTCTTC. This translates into CASRASRFRNNEQFF.

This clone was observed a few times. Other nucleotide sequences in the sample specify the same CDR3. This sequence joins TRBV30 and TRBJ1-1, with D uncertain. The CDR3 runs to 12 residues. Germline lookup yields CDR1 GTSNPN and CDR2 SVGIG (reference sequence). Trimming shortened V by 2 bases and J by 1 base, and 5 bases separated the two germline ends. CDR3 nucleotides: TGTGCCTGGAGTCTTGGGAACACTGAAGCTTTCTTT. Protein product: CAWSLGNTEAFF.

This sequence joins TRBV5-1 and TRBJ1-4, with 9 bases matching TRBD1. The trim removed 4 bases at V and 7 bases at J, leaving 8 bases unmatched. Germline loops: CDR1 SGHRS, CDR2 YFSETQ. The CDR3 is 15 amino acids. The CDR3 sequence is CASSTQGQGLEKLFF. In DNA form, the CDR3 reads TGCGCCAGCAGCACGCAGGGACAGGGACTTGAAAAACTGTTTTTT.

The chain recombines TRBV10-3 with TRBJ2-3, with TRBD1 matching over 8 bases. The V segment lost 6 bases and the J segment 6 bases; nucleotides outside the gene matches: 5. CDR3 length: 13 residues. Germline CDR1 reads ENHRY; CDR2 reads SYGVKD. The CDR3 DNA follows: TGTGCCATCAGCAGACAGGGGAAGGATACGCAGTATTTT. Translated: CAISRQGKDTQYF.

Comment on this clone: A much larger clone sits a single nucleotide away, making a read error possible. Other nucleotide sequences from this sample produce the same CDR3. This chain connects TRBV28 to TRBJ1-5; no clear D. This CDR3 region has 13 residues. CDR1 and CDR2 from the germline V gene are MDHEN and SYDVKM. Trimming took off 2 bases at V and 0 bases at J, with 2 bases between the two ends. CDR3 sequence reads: CASSLSSNQPQHF. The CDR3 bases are TGTGCCAGCAGTTTAAGTAGCAATCAGCCCCAGCATTTT.

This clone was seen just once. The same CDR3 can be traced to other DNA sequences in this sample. In DNA, the CDR3 is TGTGCCAGCAGTTACTCCGGCGGCAATCAGCCCCAGCATTTT. It encodes CASSYSGGNQPQHF. The rearrangement links TRBV6-5 to TRBJ1-5; D is ambiguous. Trimming removed 0 bases from V and 2 bases from J, with 5 bases in between. This CDR3 is built from 14 residues. Germline lookup yields CDR1 MNHEY and CDR2 SVGAGI.

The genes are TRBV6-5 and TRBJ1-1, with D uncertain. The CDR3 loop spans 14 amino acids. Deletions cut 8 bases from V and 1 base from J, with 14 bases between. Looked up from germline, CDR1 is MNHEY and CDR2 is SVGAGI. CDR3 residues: CASCRSLRNTEAFF. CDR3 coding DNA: TGTGCCAGCTGCAGGAGCTTGAGGAACACTGAAGCTTTCTTT.

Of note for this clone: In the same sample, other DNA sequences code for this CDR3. The CDR3 DNA follows: TGTGCCAGCAGTCGCGATAACTATGGCTACACCTTC. Translated, it gives CASSRDNYGYTF. The genes are TRBV6-5 and TRBJ1-2; D is unresolved. CDR1 is MNHEY, CDR2 SVGAGI, per germline. The CDR3 totals 12 residues. V was trimmed by 5 bases and J by 1 base, leaving 5 bases between them.

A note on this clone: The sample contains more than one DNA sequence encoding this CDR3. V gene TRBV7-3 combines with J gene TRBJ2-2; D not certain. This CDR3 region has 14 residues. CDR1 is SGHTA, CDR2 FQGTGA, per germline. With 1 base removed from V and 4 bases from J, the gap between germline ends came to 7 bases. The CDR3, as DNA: TGTGCCAGCAGCTTAAATTCCATCACCGGGGAGCTGTTTTTT. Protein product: CASSLNSITGELFF.

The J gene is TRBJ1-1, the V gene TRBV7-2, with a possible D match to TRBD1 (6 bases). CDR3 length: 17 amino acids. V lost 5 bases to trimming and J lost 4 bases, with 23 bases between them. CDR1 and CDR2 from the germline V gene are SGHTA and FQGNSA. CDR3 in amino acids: CASSVSGGGLRVTEAFF. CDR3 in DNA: TGTGCCAGCAGCGTTAGCGGGGGGGGCTTGAGGGTCACTGAAGCTTTCTTT. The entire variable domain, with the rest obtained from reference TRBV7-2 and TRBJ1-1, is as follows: GAGVSQSPSNKVTEKGKDVELRCDPISGHTALYWYRQSLGQGLEFLIYFQGNSAPDKSGLPSDRFSAERTGGSVSTLTIQRTQQEDSAVYLCASSVSGGGLRVTEAFFGQGTRLTVV.

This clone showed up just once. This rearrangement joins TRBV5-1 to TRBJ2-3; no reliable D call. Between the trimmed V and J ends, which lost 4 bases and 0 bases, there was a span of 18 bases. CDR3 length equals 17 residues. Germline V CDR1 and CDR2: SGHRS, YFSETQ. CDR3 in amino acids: CASSLRLEVTSTDTQYF. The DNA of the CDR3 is TGCGCCAGCAGCCTTCGATTAGAGGTGACTAGCACAGATACGCAGTATTTT.

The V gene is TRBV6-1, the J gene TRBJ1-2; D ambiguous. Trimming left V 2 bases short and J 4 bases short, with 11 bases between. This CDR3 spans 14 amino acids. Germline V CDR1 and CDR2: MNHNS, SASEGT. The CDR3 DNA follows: TGTGCCAGCAGTGAAAGATCGGCAGTCTATGGCTACACCTTC. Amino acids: CASSERSAVYGYTF.

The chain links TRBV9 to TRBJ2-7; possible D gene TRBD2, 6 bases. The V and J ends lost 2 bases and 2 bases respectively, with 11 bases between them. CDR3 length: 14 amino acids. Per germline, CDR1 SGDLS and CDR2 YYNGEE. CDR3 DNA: TGTGCCAGCAGCGTGTGGGACTTGCCCTACGAGCAGTACTTC. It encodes CASSVWDLPYEQYF.